This TCR beta chain was retrieved from a study of T cells after yellow fever vaccination. Whole-study results and caveats: The secondary response was weaker, and its peak arrived faster, on day 5 versus 15. Abundant clonotypes from the bulk population could have been carried over as contaminants into FACS-sorted repertoires.

Unmatched junction bases numbered 7, after V lost 7 bases and J lost 3 bases. There are 14 residues in the CDR3. CDR1 is MNHEY, CDR2 SMNVEV, per germline (reference sequence). UMIs were added to TCR cDNA along with a universal primer site when it was made by 5'RACE template switching. TCRdb independently ran MiXCR on the 5' RACE reads; one entry per CDR3 protein. The table shows about 74,000 distinct CDR3 sequences, with more than 5.5% occurring only once. This clonotype was observed a handful of times. The antigen is not known. The sequence came from a man aged 18 to 30 who received the YFV17D yellow fever vaccine. The chain uses TRBV27 and TRBJ1-2, with 8 bases fitting TRBD1. Specimen: CD8+ T cells sorted from PBMCs, collected about 5 days after the first yellow fever vaccination. For the CDR3, the DNA is TGTGCCAGCAAAGCAGGGGGCGCGGACTATGGCTACACCTTC. It translates to CASKAGGADYGYTF.